Shown below are 3 T cell receptor beta chains from a single sample sequenced in a study of blood T cell repertoires in COVID-19. TCRdb keeps only in-frame clones here, not all; method: immunoSEQ multiplex PCR. The sample lists about 140,000 clones, around 86% occurring once. The sequenced sample consisted of peripheral blood. The receptors stem from a man aged 50 or older with active COVID-19.

The chain has TRBV30 and TRBJ2-3, with 8 bases that match TRBD2. The germline CDR1 and CDR2 sequences are GTSNPN and SVGIG (reference sequence). V shed 3 bases and J 1 base; nucleotides not matched to a gene: 6. The CDR3 spans 15 residues. This CDR3 reads CAWSRSGVGTDTQYF. CDR3 nucleotides: TGTGCCTGGAGCCGTAGCGGGGTCGGCACAGATACGCAGTATTTT.

This clone has a handful of counts. The chain uses TRBV7-2 and TRBJ1-1; D call uncertain. Germline values: CDR1 SGHTA, CDR2 FQGNSA. The CDR3 runs 13 residues. V shed 2 bases and J shed 1 base, with 5 bases lying between them. The CDR3 region is CASSLPSNTEAFF. The CDR3 DNA reads TGTGCCAGCAGCTTACCGTCGAACACTGAAGCTTTCTTT.

The genes are TRBV11-2 and TRBJ1-2; possible D gene TRBD1, 6 bases. Trimming cost V 5 bases and J 5 bases, with 12 bases left between them. This CDR3 spans 13 amino acids. The V gene's germline CDR1 is SGHAT and CDR2 FQNNGV. CDR3 nucleotides: TGTGCCAGCAGCCGGACAGATTCTTATGGCTACACCTTC. Translated: CASSRTDSYGYTF.